A single sample is the source of the 4 T cell receptor beta chains below, sequenced in a study of T cell responses to AZD1222 COVID-19 vaccine. The protocol was immunoSEQ multiplex PCR, while the TCRdb copy is restricted to in-frame clones and leaves out a portion. Of some 160,000 clones listed, around 93% are singletons. Material: peripheral blood, obtained on day 0 of AZD1222 vaccination. These receptors all stem from an adult in good health.

The V call is TRBV28, the J call TRBJ1-2; D perhaps matches TRBD1 (6 bases). V lost 7 bases to trimming and J lost 5 bases, with 11 bases between them. The CDR3 spans 12 residues. The germline CDR1 and CDR2 sequences are MDHEN and SYDVKM. CDR3 sequence: CASKQGGYGYTF. The CDR3, as DNA: TGTGCCAGCAAACAGGGAGGGTATGGCTACACCTTC.

V gene TRBV6-5 combines with J gene TRBJ2-5; 9 nucleotides line up with TRBD2. With V trimmed by 7 bases and J by 4 bases, 7 bases remained unmatched. This CDR3 has 14 residues. Germline CDR1 and CDR2: MNHEY and SVGAGI. The CDR3 DNA sequence: TGTGCCAGCAAAGGGGGACTAGCAGGAGAGACCCAGTACTTC. It translates to CASKGGLAGETQYF.

V usage is TRBV6-2 or TRBV6-3 and J usage is TRBJ2-7; 7 bases fit TRBD1. V lost 5 bases, J lost 7 bases, and 14 bases stayed unmatched. Germline-derived CDR1 and CDR2 are MNHEY and SVGEGT. The CDR3 spans 15 residues. The CDR3 nucleotides read TGTGCCAGCAGTCTTACAGGGGCCGGCCTTTCTGAGCAGTACTTC. This codes for CASSLTGAGLSEQYF.

This chain connects TRBV6-1 to TRBJ1-2; 10 nucleotides align to TRBD1. This CDR3 spans 13 amino acids. Germline V gives CDR1 MNHNS, CDR2 SASEGT. The ends lost 3 bases at V and 12 bases at J; junction bases unmatched: 7. CDR3 protein: CASSDRDRGLHTF. In DNA form, the CDR3 reads TGTGCCAGCAGTGACCGGGACAGGGGCCTTCACACCTTC.